Listed below are T cell receptor beta chains from one sample, sequenced in a study of shared clonotypes between healthy human individuals. Here immunoSEQ multiplex PCR was the method, and the copy in TCRdb shows in-frame clones only, minus some. The sample carries around 550,000 clones, about 96% recorded once. The specimen was naive CD4+ T cells sorted from blood. The receptor source for this set is a woman aged 25 to 39 in good health. CDR3s include the opening cysteine and the closing phenylalanine or tryptophan. D genes are given only for firm matches. Only part of the rows carry a size: once, few, many, or a class if the clone is expanded.

j_call	d_call	clone_size	v_call	cdr3_nt	cdr3_aa
TRBJ2-7	NA	NA	TRBV5-1	TGCGCCAGCAGCTTGGCTACCGTGACAGGCTACGAGCAGTACTTC	CASSLATVTGYEQYF
TRBJ2-3	NA	NA	TRBV11-1	TGTGCCAGCAGCTTGGAAACAGATACGCAGTATTTT	CASSLETDTQYF
TRBJ2-5	TRBD1	NA	TRBV5-6	TGTGCCAGCAGCGCCGGGACAGGGGAAGAGACCCAGTACTTC	CASSAGTGEETQYF
TRBJ2-7	NA	NA	TRBV2	TGTGCCAGCTGCACCCCTCCAGGCCCCTACGAGCAGTACTTC	CASCTPPGPYEQYF
TRBJ2-7	TRBD2	NA	TRBV5-1	TGCGCCAGCAGCTCGACCGGGACTAGAGCATACGAGCAGTACTTC	CASSSTGTRAYEQYF
TRBJ1-2	NA	NA	TRBV2	TGTGCTGGCGGGAGAACTAACTATGGCTACACCTTC	CAGGRTNYGYTF
TRBJ2-5	TRBD2	NA	TRBV9	TGTGCCAGCAGCCCGGGGGGGGGAGCAGAGACCCAGTACTTC	CASSPGGGAETQYF
TRBJ1-1	TRBD1	NA	TRBV18	TGTGCCAGCTCACCACGAGGACAGGAAGAAGCTTTCTTT	CASSPRGQEEAFF
TRBJ2-7	NA	NA	TRBV6-5	TGTGCCAGCAACCGTTACCGGGACTCCTCCTACGAGCAGTACTTC	CASNRYRDSSYEQYF
TRBJ2-7	NA	NA	TRBV7-4	TGTGCCAGCAGCTTAGAAAGGGGCGCCTACGAGCAGTACTTC	CASSLERGAYEQYF
TRBJ2-1	TRBD1	NA	TRBV9	TGTGCCAGCAGCGTAGGTTTACAGGGGGCTAGGGTCCACTCCTACAATGAGCAGTTCTTC	CASSVGLQGARVHSYNEQFF
TRBJ1-5	NA	NA	TRBV28	TGTGCCAGCAGTTTCGGACAGAGCCTATATAGCAATCAGCCCCAGCATTTT	CASSFGQSLYSNQPQHF
TRBJ2-7	TRBD2	NA	TRBV15	TGTGCCACCAGACCGGGACTAGGGGCCTACGAGCAGTACTTC	CATRPGLGAYEQYF
TRBJ2-7	TRBD2	NA	TRBV6-1	TGTGCCAGCAGTGATAGGACTAGCGGGAGTTACGAGCAGTACTTC	CASSDRTSGSYEQYF
TRBJ1-2	NA	NA	TRBV10-3	TGTGCCATCAGTTTATCGACCACGGGCTCTAACTATGGCTACACCTTC	CAISLSTTGSNYGYTF
TRBJ1-1	NA	few	TRBV6-4	TGTGCCAGCAGACCCGACAGCAGGAACACTGAAGCTTTCTTT	CASRPDSRNTEAFF
TRBJ1-3	NA	NA	TRBV21-1	TGTGCCAGCAGCAAAGGTAACCGACAGGGCTCTGGAAACACCATATATTTT	CASSKGNRQGSGNTIYF
TRBJ2-7	NA	NA	TRBV28	TGTGCCAGCAGTTTCCGGGGCTCCGAGCAGTACTTC	CASSFRGSEQYF
TRBJ2-7	NA	few	TRBV5-1	TGCGCCAGCAGCTTGGATAGGGACCCTACGTACTTC	CASSLDRDPTYF
TRBJ2-1	TRBD2	NA	TRBV6-5	TGTGCCAGCAGTTACGGGGGCGGGAGGGCCAATGAGCAGTTCTTC	CASSYGGGRANEQFF
TRBJ1-5	NA	few	TRBV5-6	TGTGCCAGCAGCGCTGGGGGCAAGGAGCCCCAGCATTTT	CASSAGGKEPQHF
TRBJ1-5	NA	NA	TRBV9	TGTGCCAGCAGCCCGACCCCCGGCAATCAGCCCCAGCATTTT	CASSPTPGNQPQHF
TRBJ2-5	TRBD1	once	TRBV6-6	TGTGCCAGCAGTTCCGGACAGGGGGGGTTCGGAGAGACCCAGTACTTC	CASSSGQGGFGETQYF
TRBJ2-5	NA	NA	TRBV6-6	TGTGCCAGCAGGACTTATGGGAGAAGAGAGACCCAGTACTTC	CASRTYGRRETQYF
TRBJ2-7	TRBD1	NA	TRBV30	TGTGCCTGGTCCCGGGACAGGGGAAACGAGCAGTACTTC	CAWSRDRGNEQYF
TRBJ1-3	NA	NA	TRBV6-1	TGTGCCAGCAGGTCGGGTTTCTCTGGAAACACCATATATTTT	CASRSGFSGNTIYF
TRBJ2-6	NA	NA	TRBV5-5	TGTGCCAGCAGCTTCTCCCCTGGGGCCAACGTCCTGACTTTC	CASSFSPGANVLTF
TRBJ2-1	TRBD2	NA	TRBV5-1	TGCGCCAGCAGCGCCGGACTAGCGGGACCTTACAATGAGCAGTTCTTC	CASSAGLAGPYNEQFF
TRBJ1-1	TRBD1	NA	TRBV19	TGTGCCAGTAGTAGTAACCGGGACAGGGGCCGACGGGCTTTCTTT	CASSSNRDRGRRAFF
TRBJ2-7	NA	NA	TRBV30	TGTGCCTGGAAAGGGACGGGGGCTTCCTACGAGCAGTACTTC	CAWKGTGASYEQYF
TRBJ1-4	NA	NA	TRBV5-1	TGCGCCAGCAGCTCTGGACAGTTAGATGAAAAACTGTTTTTT	CASSSGQLDEKLFF
TRBJ2-7	TRBD1	NA	TRBV6-5	TGTGCCAGCAGCCTCCGGGACAGGGGCTACGAGCAGTACTTC	CASSLRDRGYEQYF
TRBJ2-2	NA	NA	TRBV6-1	TGTGCCAGCAGCTTATCCCCGAACACCGGGGAGCTGTTTTTT	CASSLSPNTGELFF
TRBJ1-5	NA	NA	TRBV30	TGTGCCTGGAGTACCGATAGCAATCAGCCCCAGCATTTT	CAWSTDSNQPQHF
TRBJ1-5	NA	NA	TRBV11-2	TGTGCCAGCAGCAAGACAAGGGACAATCAGCCCCAGCATTTT	CASSKTRDNQPQHF
TRBJ2-2	TRBD2	NA	TRBV9	TGTGCCAGCAGCGTAGAAGGTTGGCTAGCGGGAACCGGGGAGCTGTTTTTT	CASSVEGWLAGTGELFF
TRBJ2-1	TRBD2	NA	TRBV2	TGTGCCAGCAGATTAGGACTAGCGGGGATCCTCCACAATGAGCAGTTCTTC	CASRLGLAGILHNEQFF
TRBJ1-2	NA	NA	TRBV6-6	TGTGCCACCTCAGGGGATGGCTACACCTTC	CATSGDGYTF
TRBJ2-7	TRBD1	NA	TRBV18	TGTGCCAGCTCTTCCCCGGGACAGGGGGCCTACGAGCAGTACTTC	CASSSPGQGAYEQYF
TRBJ2-2	NA	NA	TRBV18	TGTGCCAGCTCACCTCAGGACGTCCTGAACACCGGGGAGCTGTTTTTT	CASSPQDVLNTGELFF
TRBJ2-7	TRBD2	NA	TRBV30	TGTGCCTGGAGTGTACGGGGGGTCCCCTCCTACGAGCAGTACTTC	CAWSVRGVPSYEQYF
TRBJ1-5	NA	NA	TRBV28	TGTGCCAGCAGTTTGCAGGGCTCCCGCAATCAGCCCCAGCATTTT	CASSLQGSRNQPQHF
TRBJ1-2	TRBD1	NA	TRBV27	TGTGCCAGCAGTCCCACGCGGGACAGGGGGCTTGGCTACACCTTC	CASSPTRDRGLGYTF
TRBJ2-6	TRBD1	NA	TRBV10-3	TGTGCCATCTCGGGACAGCTCTCTGGGGCCAACGTCCTGACTTTC	CAISGQLSGANVLTF
TRBJ1-1	NA	NA	TRBV19	TGTGCCAGTAGGGGGATGAACACTGAAGCTTTCTTT	CASRGMNTEAFF
TRBJ1-4	NA	NA	TRBV30	TGTGCCTGGATTTCCCCCCAGGAATCAACTAATGAAAAACTGTTTTTT	CAWISPQESTNEKLFF
TRBJ2-2	TRBD1	NA	TRBV18	TGTGCCAGCTCACCGGACAGGCGGGAGCTGTTTTTT	CASSPDRRELFF
TRBJ2-7	NA	NA	TRBV5-6	TGTGCCAGCAGGTATTCCGGGGGGCTTGACGAGCAGTACTTC	CASRYSGGLDEQYF
TRBJ2-7	TRBD2	NA	TRBV28	TGTGCCAGCAGCCTTGGGAGGGGACTAGGCTACGAGCAGTACTTC	CASSLGRGLGYEQYF
TRBJ2-6	NA	NA	TRBV9	TGTGCCAGCAGCGTGTTCTCTGGGGCCAACGTCCTGACTTTC	CASSVFSGANVLTF
TRBJ2-2	TRBD2	NA	TRBV7-9	TGTGCCAGCAGCTTAACCGGGACTACCAACACCGGGGAGCTGTTTTTT	CASSLTGTTNTGELFF
TRBJ2-4	NA	NA	TRBV15	TGTGCCACCAGCAGGCTCCGAGGGGACGGAGGGAACATTCAGTACTTC	CATSRLRGDGGNIQYF
TRBJ1-1	NA	NA	TRBV25-1	TGTGCCAGCAGTGGCCCGGGGGGGGAGAACACTGAAGCTTTCTTT	CASSGPGGENTEAFF
TRBJ2-5	NA	once	TRBV6-1	TGTGCCAGCAGCCAGGGAACTAGCTGGGAGGAGACCCAGTACTTC	CASSQGTSWEETQYF
TRBJ2-7	TRBD1	NA	TRBV10-3	TGTGCCATCTCCCCCCGGGACAGGGTATCCGAGCAGTACTTC	CAISPRDRVSEQYF
TRBJ2-1	TRBD1	NA	TRBV2	TGTGCCAGCAGGCCGGGACAGGGGGCATTGAATGAGCAGTTCTTC	CASRPGQGALNEQFF